This T cell receptor beta chain is from a study of cytomegalovirus exposure and HLA in healthy donors. Notes on the study in general: What a later analysis showed was that several of the most significant clusters appeared linked to common viral pathogens. Earlier findings revealed that most TCR beta V segments proved productive either about 90% or about 30% of the time.

Germline-derived CDR1 and CDR2 are MNHEY and SMNVEV (reference sequence). Trimming took 6 bases from V and 5 from J; bases not matched to a gene: 6. The CDR3 consists of 14 residues. As concerns this clone: As yet, its antigen is unknown.

In the PCR, 60 Vbeta and 13 Jbeta primers were used. Sequenced by immunoSEQ multiplex PCR; TCRdb stores in-frame clones only, minus some. The sample includes 85,000 to 100,000 clones, over 65% seen only once; the top ten take just over 0.75%. The donors were healthy bone marrow donors. Despite likely unrecorded immune exposures, the donors were nominally healthy at the time of sampling. This chain joins TRBV27 and TRBJ2-3, with 9 bases matching TRBD1. The sample was PBMCs. The source is a woman aged 55-70 years in good health and CMV-seronegative. This CDR3 reads CASSRRQGEDTQYF. For the CDR3, the DNA is TGTGCCAGCAGCCGTCGACAGGGGGAAGATACGCAGTATTTT.